These 11 T cell receptor beta chains came from one sample sequenced in a study of T-cell memory formation after mild COVID-19. MiXCR was run by TCRdb on the 5' RACE reads, yielding one entry per CDR3 protein. Found here are approximately 180,000 distinct CDR3 sequences, 16% of them singletons; the top ten hold about 1.9%. Sequenced material: PBMCs or a T cell subset sorted from them (not recorded which). The receptors were sampled from an adult woman who had mild COVID-19 (a few samples of this study predate the infection). Cell type and time point are not known.

The V gene is TRBV4-1, the J gene TRBJ2-3; 8 nucleotides agree with TRBD2. Germline trimming cut 7 bases from V and 2 bases from J; bases unmatched to any gene: 8. Germline loops: CDR1 MGHRA, CDR2 YSYEKL. The CDR3 is made up of 15 amino acids. The CDR3 DNA reads TGCGCCAGCACTCTTAACGGGGGGGCCACAGATACGCAGTATTTT. The encoded protein is CASTLNGGATDTQYF.

The rearrangement links TRBV12-3 or TRBV12-4 to TRBJ2-3; TRBD1 or TRBD2 may be the D gene (6 bases each). Between the trimmed V and J ends, which lost 1 base and 0 bases, there was a span of 11 bases. The CDR3 has 16 residues. The CDR3 sequence: CASSLGRGISTDTQYF. CDR3 nucleotide sequence: TGTGCCAGCAGTTTAGGGAGGGGGATTAGCACAGATACGCAGTATTTT.

This sequence joins TRBV30 and TRBJ2-3; the D gene is possibly TRBD2 (5 bases). The V gene lost 2 bases and the J gene lost 0 bases, with 9 bases spanning the gap. Germline CDR1 and CDR2: GTSNPN and SVGIG (reference sequence). CDR3 length: 14 residues. CDR3 loop: CAWSTGSSTDTQYF. In DNA, the CDR3 is TGTGCCTGGAGTACGGGGTCGAGCACAGATACGCAGTATTTT.

The chain uses TRBV19 and TRBJ2-1; D is perhaps TRBD1 (6 bases). Germline CDR1 is LNHDA and CDR2 is SQIVND (reference sequence). V lost 0 bases to trimming and J lost 12 bases, with 15 bases between them. CDR3 length equals 14 residues. CDR3 nucleotides: TGTGCCAGTAGTATAGAGGGGGCCGCTAAAAGGCAGTTCTTC. It specifies CASSIEGAAKRQFF. The full variable domain, its missing parts supplied by reference TRBV19 and TRBJ2-1, is DGGITQSPKYLFRKEGQNVTLSCEQNLNHDAMYWYRQDPGQGLRLIYYSQIVNDFQKGDIAEGYSVSREKKESFPLTVTSAQKNPTAFYLCASSIEGAAKRQFFGPGTRLTVL.

V gene TRBV7-2 combines with J gene TRBJ2-2, with unresolved D. This CDR3 contains 13 residues. V lost 2 bases, J lost 3 bases, and 4 bases lay in between. Germline V gene sequence: CDR1 SGHTA, CDR2 FQGNSA. CDR3 loop: CASSLTDTGELFF. The CDR3 DNA reads TGTGCCAGCAGCTTAACTGACACCGGGGAGCTGTTTTTT.

This clonotype was observed a few times. The gene calls are TRBV7-2 and TRBJ1-3; D remains unclear. V was pared by 2 bases and J by 0 bases, with 14 bases between. Germline lookup yields CDR1 SGHTA and CDR2 FQGNSA. This CDR3 contains 17 residues. CDR3 in DNA: TGTGCCAGCAGCTTATCGTCCACGGATAGCTCTGGAAACACCATATATTTT. Its translation is CASSLSSTDSSGNTIYF.

The chain recombines TRBV12-3 or TRBV12-4 with TRBJ1-3; D may be TRBD1 (5 bases). CDR3 size: 16 residues. The V end was cut by 4 bases, the J end by 4 bases, with 17 bases between. CDR3 DNA sequence: TGTGCCAGCAGTTCTCCAGGGCGCCCTGGCGGAAACACCATATATTTT. It yields the protein CASSSPGRPGGNTIYF.

The chain uses TRBV5-1 and TRBJ1-4; D is possibly TRBD1 (5 bases). CDR1 SGHRS and CDR2 YFSETQ come from the germline V gene. Trimming took off 3 bases at V and 0 bases at J, with 12 bases between the two ends. The CDR3 runs to 16 residues. DNA for the CDR3: TGCGCCAGCAGCTCGGGGCGACAGTCAACTAATGAAAAACTGTTTTTT. It codes for CASSSGRQSTNEKLFF.

In this sample, this clonotype turned up a few times. The chain has TRBV7-9 and TRBJ2-3, with 8 bases fitting TRBD2. J gave up 5 bases and V 1 base, and 8 bases lay outside the gene matches. The CDR3 is 16 residues long. Germline V gives CDR1 SEHNR, CDR2 FQNEAQ (reference sequence). The CDR3 DNA reads TGTGCCAGCAGCTTAGGACTAGCGCCCTCCGGAGATACGCAGTATTTT. This encodes CASSLGLAPSGDTQYF.

The rearrangement uses TRBV5-1 and TRBJ1-2, with D uncertain. The CDR3 length is 14 residues. Germline lookup yields CDR1 SGHRS and CDR2 YFSETQ. Trimming shortened V by 4 bases and J by 2 bases, and 12 bases separated the two germline ends. Here the CDR3 reads CASSQDEGNYGYTF. For the CDR3, the DNA is TGCGCCAGCAGCCAGGACGAGGGAAACTATGGCTACACCTTC.

This clonotype came up a few times. The V and J genes are TRBV19 and TRBJ2-3, with unresolved D. Germline V gene data show CDR1 as LNHDA and CDR2 as SQIVND (reference sequence). The length of the CDR3 is 14 residues. V was cut by 4 bases and J by 2 bases, with 10 bases left in between. Here the CDR3 DNA reads TGTGCCAGTAGTACGGACGGAGACACAGATACGCAGTATTTT. Amino acid sequence: CASSTDGDTDTQYF.